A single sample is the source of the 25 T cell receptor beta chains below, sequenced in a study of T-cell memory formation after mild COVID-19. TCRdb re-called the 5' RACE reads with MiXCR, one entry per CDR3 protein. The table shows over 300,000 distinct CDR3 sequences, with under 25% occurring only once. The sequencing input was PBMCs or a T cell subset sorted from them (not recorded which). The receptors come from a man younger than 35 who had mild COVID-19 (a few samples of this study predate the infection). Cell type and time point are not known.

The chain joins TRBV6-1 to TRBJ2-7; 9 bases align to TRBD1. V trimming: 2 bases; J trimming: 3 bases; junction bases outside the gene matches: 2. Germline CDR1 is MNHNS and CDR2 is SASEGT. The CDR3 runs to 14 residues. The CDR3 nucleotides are TGTGCCAGCAGTGAACGGGACAGGGACTACGAGCAGTACGTC. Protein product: CASSERDRDYEQYV.

As DNA, the CDR3 is TGTGCCAGCGTCACAGGATTGAACACTGAAGCTTTCTTT. This gives the protein CASVTGLNTEAFF. The chain links TRBV6-1 to TRBJ1-1, with D perhaps matching TRBD1 (5 bases). The germline gives CDR1 MNHNS, CDR2 SASEGT. The CDR3 is 13 residues long. Trimming left V 8 bases short and J 0 bases short, with 10 bases between.

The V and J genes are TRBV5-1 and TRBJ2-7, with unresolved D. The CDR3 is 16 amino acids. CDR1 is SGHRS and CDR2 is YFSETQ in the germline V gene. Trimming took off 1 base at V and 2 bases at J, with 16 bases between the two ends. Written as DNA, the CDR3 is TGCGCCAGCAGCTTGACGGGTACTACGCCGGCCTACGAGCAGTACTTC. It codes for CASSLTGTTPAYEQYF.

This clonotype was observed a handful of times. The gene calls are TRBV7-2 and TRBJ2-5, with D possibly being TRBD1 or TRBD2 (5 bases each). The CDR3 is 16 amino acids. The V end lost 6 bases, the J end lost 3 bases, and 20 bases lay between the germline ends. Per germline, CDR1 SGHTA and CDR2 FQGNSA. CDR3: CASSKTAGTSKETQYF. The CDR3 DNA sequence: TGTGCCAGCAGTAAAACAGCCGGGACCTCAAAAGAGACCCAGTACTTC.

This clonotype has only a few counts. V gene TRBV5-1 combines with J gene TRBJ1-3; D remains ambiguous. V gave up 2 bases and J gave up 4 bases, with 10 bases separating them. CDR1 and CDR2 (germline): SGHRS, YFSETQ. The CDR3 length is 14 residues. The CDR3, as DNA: TGCGCCAGCAGCTTCGACATAGTCGGAAACACCATATATTTT. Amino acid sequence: CASSFDIVGNTIYF.

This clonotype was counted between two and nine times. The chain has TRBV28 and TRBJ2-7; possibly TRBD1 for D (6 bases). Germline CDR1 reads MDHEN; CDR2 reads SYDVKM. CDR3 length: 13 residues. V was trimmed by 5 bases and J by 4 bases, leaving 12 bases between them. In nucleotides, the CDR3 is TGTGCCAGCAGTACCGGGACACCTTACGAGCAGTACGTC. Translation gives CASSTGTPYEQYV.

The CDR3, as DNA: TGTGCCAGCAGCTTGAAGGACGGGGAGGTCGAGACCCAGTACTTC. Protein product: CASSLKDGEVETQYF. This chain links TRBV5-6 with TRBJ2-5; D perhaps matches TRBD2 (6 bases). Germline V gene data show CDR1 as SGHDT and CDR2 as YYEEEE. The ends were cut back, 1 base at V and 5 bases at J, with 15 bases in the middle. This CDR3 region has 15 residues.

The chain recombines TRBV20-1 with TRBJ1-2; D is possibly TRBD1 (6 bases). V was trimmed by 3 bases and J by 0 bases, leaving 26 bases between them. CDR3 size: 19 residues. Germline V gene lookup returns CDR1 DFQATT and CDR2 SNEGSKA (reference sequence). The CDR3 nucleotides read TGCAGTGCTAGCACACTATGGGACACCGATGGATATTCTAACTATGGCTACACCTTC. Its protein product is CSASTLWDTDGYSNYGYTF.

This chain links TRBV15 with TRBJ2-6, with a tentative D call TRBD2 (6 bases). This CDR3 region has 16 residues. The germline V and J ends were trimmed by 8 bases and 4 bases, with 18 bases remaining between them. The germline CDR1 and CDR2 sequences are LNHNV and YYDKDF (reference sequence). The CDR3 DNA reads TGTGCCACCGGTCCGGAGGGGTCTTACGGGGCCAACGTCCTGACTTTC. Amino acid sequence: CATGPEGSYGANVLTF.

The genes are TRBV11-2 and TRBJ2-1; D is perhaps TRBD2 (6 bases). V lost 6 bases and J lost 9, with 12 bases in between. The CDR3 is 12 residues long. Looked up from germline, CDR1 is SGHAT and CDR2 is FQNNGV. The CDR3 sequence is CASSISGTEQFF. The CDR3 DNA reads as TGTGCCAGCAGTATTAGCGGAACTGAGCAGTTCTTC. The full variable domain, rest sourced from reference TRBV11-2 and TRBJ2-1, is EAGVAQSPRYKIIEKRQSVAFWCNPISGHATLYWYQQILGQGPKLLIQFQNNGVVDDSQLPKDRFSAERLKGVDSTLKIQPAKLEDSAVYLCASSISGTEQFFGPGTRLTVL.

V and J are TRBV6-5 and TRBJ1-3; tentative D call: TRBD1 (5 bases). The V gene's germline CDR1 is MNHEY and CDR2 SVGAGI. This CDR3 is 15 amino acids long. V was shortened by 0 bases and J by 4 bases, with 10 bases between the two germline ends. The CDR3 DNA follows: TGTGCCAGCAGTTACTCGGGGGGAAGGGGAAACACCATATATTTT. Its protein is CASSYSGGRGNTIYF.

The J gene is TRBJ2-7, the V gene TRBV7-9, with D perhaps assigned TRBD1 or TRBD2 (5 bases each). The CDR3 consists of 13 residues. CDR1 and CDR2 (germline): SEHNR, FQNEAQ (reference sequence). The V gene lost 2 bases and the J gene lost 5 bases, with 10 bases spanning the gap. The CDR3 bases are TGTGCCAGCAGCTTAAGGGGACCGGACGAGCAGTACTTC. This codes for CASSLRGPDEQYF.

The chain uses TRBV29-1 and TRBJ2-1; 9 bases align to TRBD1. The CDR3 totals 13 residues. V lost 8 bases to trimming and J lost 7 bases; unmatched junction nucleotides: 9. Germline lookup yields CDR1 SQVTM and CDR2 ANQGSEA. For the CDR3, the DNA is TGCAGCTTGTGGACAGGGGAGGGGAATGAGCAGTTCTTC. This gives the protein CSLWTGEGNEQFF.

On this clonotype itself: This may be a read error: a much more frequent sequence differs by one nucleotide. Written as DNA, the CDR3 is TGTGCCAGCAGACCGGGACGGGATAATTCACCCATCCACTTT. It encodes CASRPGRDNSPIHF. V usage is TRBV6-5 and J usage is TRBJ1-6; perhaps TRBD1 as D (5 bases). Germline assignment: CDR1 MNHEY and CDR2 SVGAGI. CDR3 length: 14 amino acids.

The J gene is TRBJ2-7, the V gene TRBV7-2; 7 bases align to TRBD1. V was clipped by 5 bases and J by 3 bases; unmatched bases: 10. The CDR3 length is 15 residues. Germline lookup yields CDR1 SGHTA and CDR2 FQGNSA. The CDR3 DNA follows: TGTGCCAGCAGCCGAGCCGGGACAGCCGTCTACGAGCAGTACGTC. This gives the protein CASSRAGTAVYEQYV.

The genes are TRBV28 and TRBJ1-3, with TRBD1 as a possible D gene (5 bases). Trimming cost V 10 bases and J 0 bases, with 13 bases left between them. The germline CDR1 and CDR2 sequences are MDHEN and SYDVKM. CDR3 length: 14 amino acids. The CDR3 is CATLGTGSGNTIYF. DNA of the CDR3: TGTGCCACCTTAGGGACGGGCTCTGGAAACACCATATATTTT.

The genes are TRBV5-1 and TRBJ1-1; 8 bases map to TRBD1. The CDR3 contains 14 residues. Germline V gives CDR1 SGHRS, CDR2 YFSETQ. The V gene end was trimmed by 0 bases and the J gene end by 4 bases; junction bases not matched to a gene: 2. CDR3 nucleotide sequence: TGCGCCAGCAGCTTGGGGACAGGGAGCACTGAAGCTTTCTTT. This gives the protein CASSLGTGSTEAFF.

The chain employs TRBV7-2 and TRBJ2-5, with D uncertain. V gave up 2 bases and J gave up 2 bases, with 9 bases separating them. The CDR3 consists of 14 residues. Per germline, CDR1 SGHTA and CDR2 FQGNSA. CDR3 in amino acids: CASSLQPGQETQYF. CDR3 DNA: TGTGCCAGCAGCTTACAGCCGGGTCAAGAGACCCAGTACTTC.

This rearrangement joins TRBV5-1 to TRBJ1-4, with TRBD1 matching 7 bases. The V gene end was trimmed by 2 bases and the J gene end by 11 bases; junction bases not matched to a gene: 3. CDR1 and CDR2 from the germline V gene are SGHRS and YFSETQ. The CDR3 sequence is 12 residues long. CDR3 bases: TGCGCCAGCAGCTTAACAGGGGAGAAACTGTTTTTT. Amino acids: CASSLTGEKLFF. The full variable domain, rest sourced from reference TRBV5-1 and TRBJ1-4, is KAGVTQTPRYLIKTRGQQVTLSCSPISGHRSVSWYQQTPGQGLQFLFEYFSETQRNKGNFPGRFSGRQFSNSRSEMNVSTLELGDSALYLCASSLTGEKLFFGSGTQLSVL.

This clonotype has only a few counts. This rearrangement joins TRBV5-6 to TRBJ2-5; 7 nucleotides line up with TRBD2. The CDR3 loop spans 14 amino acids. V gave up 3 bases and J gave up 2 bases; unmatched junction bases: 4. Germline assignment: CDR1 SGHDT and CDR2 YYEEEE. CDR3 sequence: CASSSPGRQETQYF. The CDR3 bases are TGTGCCAGCAGCTCGCCCGGGAGGCAAGAGACCCAGTACTTC.

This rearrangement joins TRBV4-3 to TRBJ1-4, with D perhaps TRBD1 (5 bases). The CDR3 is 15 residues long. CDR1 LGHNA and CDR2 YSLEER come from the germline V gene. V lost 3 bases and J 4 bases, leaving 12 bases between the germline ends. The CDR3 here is CASSQDRGLNEKLFF. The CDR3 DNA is TGCGCCAGCAGCCAGGACCGGGGCCTTAATGAAAAACTGTTTTTT.

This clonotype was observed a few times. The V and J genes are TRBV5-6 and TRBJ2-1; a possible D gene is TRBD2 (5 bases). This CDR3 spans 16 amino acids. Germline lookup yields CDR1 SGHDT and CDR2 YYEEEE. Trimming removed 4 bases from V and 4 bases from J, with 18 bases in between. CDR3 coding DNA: TGTGCCAGCAGCCACCCGGTGATAGCGATATACAATGAGCAGTTCTTC. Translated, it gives CASSHPVIAIYNEQFF.

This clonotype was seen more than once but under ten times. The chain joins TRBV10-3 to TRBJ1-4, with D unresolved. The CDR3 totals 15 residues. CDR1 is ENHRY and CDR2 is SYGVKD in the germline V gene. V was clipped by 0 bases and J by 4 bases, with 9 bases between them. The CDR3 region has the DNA TGTGCCATCAGTGAGTCCGTCGGCGGTAATGAAAAACTGTTTTTT. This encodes CAISESVGGNEKLFF.

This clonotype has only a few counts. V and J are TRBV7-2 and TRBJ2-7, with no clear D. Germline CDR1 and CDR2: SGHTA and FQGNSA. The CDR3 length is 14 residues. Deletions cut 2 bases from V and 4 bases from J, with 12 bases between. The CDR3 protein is CASSLNGSPYEQYF. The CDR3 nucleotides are TGTGCCAGCAGCTTAAATGGCTCTCCATACGAGCAGTACTTC.

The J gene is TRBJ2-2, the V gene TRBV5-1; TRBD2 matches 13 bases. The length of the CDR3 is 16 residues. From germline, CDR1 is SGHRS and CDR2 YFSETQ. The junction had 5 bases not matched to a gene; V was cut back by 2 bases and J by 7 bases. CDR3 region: CASSLPGLAGHGELFF. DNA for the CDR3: TGCGCCAGCAGCTTACCGGGACTAGCGGGGCACGGGGAGCTGTTTTTT.